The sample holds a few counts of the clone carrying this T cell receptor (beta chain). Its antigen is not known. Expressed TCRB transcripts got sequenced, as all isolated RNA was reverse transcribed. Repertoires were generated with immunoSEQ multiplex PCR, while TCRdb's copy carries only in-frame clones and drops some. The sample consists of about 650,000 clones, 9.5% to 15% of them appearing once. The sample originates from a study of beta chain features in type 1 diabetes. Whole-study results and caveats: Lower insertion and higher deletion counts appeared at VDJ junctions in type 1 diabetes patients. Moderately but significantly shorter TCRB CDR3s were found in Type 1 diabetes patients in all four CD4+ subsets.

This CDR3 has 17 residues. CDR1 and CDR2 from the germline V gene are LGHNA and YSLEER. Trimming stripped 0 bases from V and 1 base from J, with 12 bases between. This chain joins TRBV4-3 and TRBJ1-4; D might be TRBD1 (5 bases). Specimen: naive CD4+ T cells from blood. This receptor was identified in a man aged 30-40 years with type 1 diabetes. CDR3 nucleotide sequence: TGCGCCAGCAGCCAAGATGCAGGGAAACTAACTAATGAAAAACTGTTTTTT. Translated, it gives CASSQDAGKLTNEKLFF.